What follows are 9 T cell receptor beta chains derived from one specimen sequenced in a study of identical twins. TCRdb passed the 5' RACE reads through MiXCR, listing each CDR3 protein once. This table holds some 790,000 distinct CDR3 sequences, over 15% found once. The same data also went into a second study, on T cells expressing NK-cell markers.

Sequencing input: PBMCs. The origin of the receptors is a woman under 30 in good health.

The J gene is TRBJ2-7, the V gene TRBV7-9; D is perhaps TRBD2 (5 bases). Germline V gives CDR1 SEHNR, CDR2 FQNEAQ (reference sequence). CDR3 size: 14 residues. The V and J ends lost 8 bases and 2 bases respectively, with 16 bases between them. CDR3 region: CASAVRGSTYEQYF. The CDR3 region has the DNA TGTGCCAGCGCCGTCCGAGGGAGTACCTACGAGCAGTACTTC. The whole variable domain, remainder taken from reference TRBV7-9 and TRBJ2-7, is DTGVSQNPRHKITKRGQNVTFRCDPISEHNRLYWYRQTLGQGPEFLTYFQNEAQLEKSRLLSDRFSAERPKGSFSTLEIQRTEQGDSAMYLCASAVRGSTYEQYFGPGTRLTVT.

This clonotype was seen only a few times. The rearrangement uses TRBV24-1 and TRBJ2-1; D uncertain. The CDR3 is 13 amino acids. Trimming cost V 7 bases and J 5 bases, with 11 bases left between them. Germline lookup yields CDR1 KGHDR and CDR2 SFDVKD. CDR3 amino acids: CATSPGTNNEQFF. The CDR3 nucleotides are TGTGCCACCAGCCCAGGTACCAACAATGAGCAGTTCTTC.

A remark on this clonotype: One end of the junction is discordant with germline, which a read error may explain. The CDR3 is CASSLAPLSSYNSPLHF. The CDR3 DNA reads as TGTGCCAGCAGCCTAGCCCCCTTAAGCTCCTATAATTCACCCCTCCACTTT. This chain joins TRBV7-9 and TRBJ1-6; D gene uncertain. Germline V CDR1 and CDR2: SEHNR, FQNEAQ (reference sequence). The CDR3 totals 17 residues.

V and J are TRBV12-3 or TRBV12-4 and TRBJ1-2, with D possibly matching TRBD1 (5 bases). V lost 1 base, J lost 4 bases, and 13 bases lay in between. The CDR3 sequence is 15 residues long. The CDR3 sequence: CASSLESGRLYGYTF. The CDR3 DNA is TGTGCCAGCAGTTTAGAATCGGGACGGCTCTATGGCTACACCTTC.

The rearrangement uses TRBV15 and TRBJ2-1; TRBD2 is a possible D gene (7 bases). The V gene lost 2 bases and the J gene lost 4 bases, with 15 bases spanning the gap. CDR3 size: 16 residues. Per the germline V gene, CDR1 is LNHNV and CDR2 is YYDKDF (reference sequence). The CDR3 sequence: CATSRPRTRGYNEQFF. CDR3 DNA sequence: TGTGCCACCAGCAGACCCCGGACTAGGGGGTACAATGAGCAGTTCTTC.

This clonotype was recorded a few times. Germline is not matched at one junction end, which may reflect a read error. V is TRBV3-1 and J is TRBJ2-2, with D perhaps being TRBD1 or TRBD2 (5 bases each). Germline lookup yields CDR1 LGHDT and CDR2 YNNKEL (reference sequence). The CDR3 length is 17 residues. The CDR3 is CATSQLGQGANTGELFF. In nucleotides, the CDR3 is TGTGCCACCAGCCAACTAGGCCAGGGCGCGAACACCGGGGAGCTGTTTTTT.

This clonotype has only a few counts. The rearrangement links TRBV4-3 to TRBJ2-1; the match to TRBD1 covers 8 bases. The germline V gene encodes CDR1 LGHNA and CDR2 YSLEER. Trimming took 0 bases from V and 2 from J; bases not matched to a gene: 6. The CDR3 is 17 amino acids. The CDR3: CASSQEATGGPYNEQFF. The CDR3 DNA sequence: TGCGCCAGCAGCCAAGAGGCTACAGGGGGTCCCTACAATGAGCAGTTCTTC.

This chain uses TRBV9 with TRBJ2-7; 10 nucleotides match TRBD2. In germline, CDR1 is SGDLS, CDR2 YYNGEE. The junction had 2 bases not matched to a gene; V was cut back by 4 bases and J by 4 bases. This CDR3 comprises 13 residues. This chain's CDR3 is CASSSGLAYEQYF. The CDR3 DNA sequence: TGTGCCAGCAGCTCGGGACTAGCGTACGAGCAGTACTTC.

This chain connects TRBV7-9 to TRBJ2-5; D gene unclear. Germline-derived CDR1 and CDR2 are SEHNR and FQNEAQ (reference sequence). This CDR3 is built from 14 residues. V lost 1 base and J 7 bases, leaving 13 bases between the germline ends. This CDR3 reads CASSLGPLAGTQYF. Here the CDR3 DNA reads TGTGCCAGCAGCTTAGGGCCGTTAGCAGGGACCCAGTACTTC.